This T cell receptor (beta chain) originates from a study of human T cells and chemical hapten exposure. About the study: The study sensitized with 2% DPC on a 2 cm by 2 cm patch of upper inner arm skin.

Comment on this clonotype: Its antigen remains unknown.

Stated time point: patch test 3, about 24 weeks after DPC sensitization. Indicated treatment: therapeutic diphenylcyclopropenone sensitization with weekly scalp DPC. MiXCR, run by TCRdb on the RACE reads, gives a single entry per CDR3 protein. Seen here are over 75,000 distinct CDR3 sequences, roughly a tenth observed once, and the top ten hold around 1%. Whole-study findings and limits: Those TCRs sitting above 1 in 1000 frequency stayed the same with DPC sensitization. With alopecia, donors may have immune responses unlike healthy people's.

This CDR3 contains 15 residues. The germline CDR1 and CDR2 sequences are KGHSH and LQKENI. V lost 2 bases and J lost 1, with 6 bases in between. Sequencing was performed on whole blood, taken in connection with sensitization to the hapten diphenylcyclopropenone (DPC). The chain joins TRBV18 to TRBJ1-6; D unresolved. The clonotype comes from a woman younger than 45 with alopecia areata. Some clones in this sample may be carry-over from other donors' samples. This CDR3 reads CASSPAASYNSPLHF. The CDR3 nucleotides are TGTGCCAGCTCACCAGCGGCTTCCTATAATTCACCCCTCCACTTT.